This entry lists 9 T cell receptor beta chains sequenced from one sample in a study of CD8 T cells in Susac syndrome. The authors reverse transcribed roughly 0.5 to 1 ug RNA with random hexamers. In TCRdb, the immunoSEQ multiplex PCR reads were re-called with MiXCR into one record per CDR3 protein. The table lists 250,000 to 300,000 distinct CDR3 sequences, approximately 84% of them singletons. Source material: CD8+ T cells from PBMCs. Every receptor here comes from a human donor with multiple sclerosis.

CDR3 sequence reads: CAWSVTGSSYEQYF. The CDR3 bases are TGTGCCTGGAGTGTAACAGGGAGCTCCTACGAGCAGTACTTC. This chain links TRBV30 with TRBJ2-7, with a weak D call TRBD1 (6 bases). V dropped 0 bases and J dropped 0 bases, with 9 bases sitting between them. The CDR3 runs to 14 residues. The germline V gene encodes CDR1 GTSNPN and CDR2 SVGIG (reference sequence).

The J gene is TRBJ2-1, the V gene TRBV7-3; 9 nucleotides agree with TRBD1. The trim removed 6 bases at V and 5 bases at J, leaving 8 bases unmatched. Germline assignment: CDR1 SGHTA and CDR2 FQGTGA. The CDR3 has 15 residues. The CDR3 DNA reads TGTGCCAGCAGTTCGGACAGGGGAACCCACAATGAGCAGTTCTTC. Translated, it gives CASSSDRGTHNEQFF. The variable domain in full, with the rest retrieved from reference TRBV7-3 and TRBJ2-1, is GAGVSQTPSNKVTEKGKYVELRCDPISGHTALYWYRQSLGQGPEFLIYFQGTGAADDSGLPNDRFFAVRPEGSVSTLKIQRTERGDSAVYLCASSSDRGTHNEQFFGPGTRLTVL.

CDR3 bases: TGTGCCAGCAGCTCCTCGGGGGGCACAGATACGCAGTATTTT. This encodes CASSSSGGTDTQYF. The chain employs TRBV7-9 and TRBJ2-3, with D possibly being TRBD2 (6 bases). There are 14 residues in the CDR3. Deletions cut 4 bases from V and 1 base from J, with 9 bases between. CDR1 is SEHNR and CDR2 is FQNEAQ in the germline V gene (reference sequence).

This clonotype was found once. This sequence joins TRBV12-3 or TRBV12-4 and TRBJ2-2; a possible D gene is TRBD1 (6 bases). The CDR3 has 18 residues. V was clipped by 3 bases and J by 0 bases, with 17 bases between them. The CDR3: CASSLAGATNANTGELFF. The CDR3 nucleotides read TGTGCCAGCAGTTTGGCAGGGGCTACGAACGCGAACACCGGGGAGCTGTTTTTT.

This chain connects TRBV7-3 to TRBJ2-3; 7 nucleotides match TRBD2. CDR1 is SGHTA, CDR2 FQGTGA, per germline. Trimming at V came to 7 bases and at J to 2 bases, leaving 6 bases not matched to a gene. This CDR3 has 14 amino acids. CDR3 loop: CASITAGYTDTQYF. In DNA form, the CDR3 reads TGTGCCAGCATCACAGCGGGATACACAGATACGCAGTATTTT.

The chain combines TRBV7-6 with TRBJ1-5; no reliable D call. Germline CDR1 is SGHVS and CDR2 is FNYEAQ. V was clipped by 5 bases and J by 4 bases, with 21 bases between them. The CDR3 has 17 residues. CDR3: CASSPSSKALGNQPQHF. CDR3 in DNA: TGTGCCAGCAGCCCCTCCTCCAAAGCCCTGGGGAATCAGCCCCAGCATTTT.

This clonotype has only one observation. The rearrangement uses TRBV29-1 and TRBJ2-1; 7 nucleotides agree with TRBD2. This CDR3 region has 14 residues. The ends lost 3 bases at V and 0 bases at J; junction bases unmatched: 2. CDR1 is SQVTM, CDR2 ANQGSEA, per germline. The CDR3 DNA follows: TGCAGCGTTGATCAGCGGGACTCCTACAATGAGCAGTTCTTC. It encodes CSVDQRDSYNEQFF.

CDR3 nucleotide sequence: TGTGCCTGGAGTGTTGGCATTGAAGCTTTCTTT. Protein sequence: CAWSVGIEAFF. V gene TRBV30 combines with J gene TRBJ1-1; D is unclear. The CDR3 consists of 11 residues. Germline assignment: CDR1 GTSNPN and CDR2 SVGIG (reference sequence). V was clipped by 0 bases and J by 7 bases, with 6 bases between them.

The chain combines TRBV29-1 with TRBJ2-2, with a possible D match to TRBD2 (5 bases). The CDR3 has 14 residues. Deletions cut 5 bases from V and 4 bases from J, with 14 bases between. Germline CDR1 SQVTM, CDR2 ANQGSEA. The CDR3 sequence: CSVYSEAPTGELFF. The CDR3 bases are TGCAGCGTTTACTCGGAGGCCCCCACCGGGGAGCTGTTTTTT.